This passage covers 15 T cell receptor beta chains from one sample sequenced in a study of T cell responses to AZD1222 COVID-19 vaccine (dated by TCRdb to the early 2020s). The time point label, as the study defines it: about 28 days (+/-7) after the second vaccine dose. Preparation of the library involved the immunoSEQ multiplex PCR assay. TCRdb took this table from immuneACCESS and kept in-frame rearrangements with V and J called. Such tables lack part of the clones; where checked against another copy, unresolved V genes explain under half of the gap, and the rest is unexplained. Across this sample there are around 140,000 clones, with nearly 95% seen only once. 3.5% to 4.5% of the sample lies in the top ten. The input for sequencing was peripheral blood, taken 28 days after the second AZD1222 dose. These receptors all stem from an adult who received the AZD1222 COVID-19 vaccine.

The chain employs TRBV2 and TRBJ2-3, with TRBD2 matching over 7 bases. V dropped 7 bases and J dropped 3; count of bases not matched to a gene: 10. CDR1 and CDR2 from the germline V gene are SNHLY and FYNNEI. The CDR3 has 15 amino acids. CDR3 nucleotides: TGTGCCAGCAATGACCGGACTAGACCTACAGATACGCAGTATTTT. Protein product: CASNDRTRPTDTQYF. The full variable domain, rest sourced from reference TRBV2 and TRBJ2-3, is EPEVTQTPSHQVTQMGQEVILRCVPISNHLYFYWYRQILGQKVEFLVSFYNNEISEKSEIFDDQFSVERPDGSNFTLKIRSTKLEDSAMYFCASNDRTRPTDTQYFGPGTRLTVL.

The CDR3 DNA reads TGTGCCAGTACCCTTGTCGTCACAGGGGTAACTGGCTACACCTTC. This translates into CASTLVVTGVTGYTF. The chain is built from TRBV19 and TRBJ1-2; the match to TRBD1 covers 7 bases. V lost 7 bases to trimming and J lost 7 bases; unmatched junction nucleotides: 15. The germline V gene encodes CDR1 LNHDA and CDR2 SQIVND (reference sequence). The length of the CDR3 is 15 residues.

The chain joins TRBV7-9 to TRBJ1-2; 11 bases map to TRBD1. J gave up 7 bases and V 5 bases, and 9 bases lay outside the gene matches. The CDR3 runs to 15 residues. Germline CDR1 SEHNR, CDR2 FQNEAQ (reference sequence). Here the CDR3 reads CASSPLGQGVSGYTF. DNA of the CDR3: TGTGCCAGCAGCCCTTTGGGACAGGGGGTGTCTGGCTACACCTTC.

The V gene is TRBV28, the J gene TRBJ1-3, with D uncertain. The CDR3 is 17 residues long. From germline, CDR1 is MDHEN and CDR2 SYDVKM. Trimming removed 2 bases at V and 0 bases at J, with 14 bases between. The CDR3 loop reads CASSLTPHWSSGNTIYF. CDR3 DNA: TGTGCCAGCAGTTTAACCCCGCACTGGAGCTCTGGAAACACCATATATTTT. Drawing the rest from reference TRBV28 and TRBJ1-3, the complete variable domain is DVKVTQSSRYLVKRTGEKVFLECVQDMDHENMFWYRQDPGLGLRLIYFSYDVKMKEKGDIPEGYSVSREKKERFSLILESASTNQTSMYLCASSLTPHWSSGNTIYFGEGSWLTVV.

The chain joins TRBV6-6 to TRBJ2-5, with no clear D. Trimming took off 2 bases at V and 5 bases at J, with 9 bases between the two ends. CDR1 is MNHNY and CDR2 is SVGAGI in the germline V gene (reference sequence). The CDR3 is 13 residues long. The CDR3 DNA sequence: TGTGCCAGCAGTTACGTAGGGTCGGAGACCCAGTACTTC. Translated: CASSYVGSETQYF.

The chain links TRBV29-1 to TRBJ2-1, with 11 bases that match TRBD2. V trimming: 5 bases; J trimming: 3 bases; junction bases outside the gene matches: 3. The CDR3 has 14 residues. Germline V gives CDR1 SQVTM, CDR2 ANQGSEA. CDR3 in amino acids: CSVLLAGDYNEQFF. The DNA of the CDR3 is TGCAGCGTTTTACTAGCGGGAGACTACAATGAGCAGTTCTTC.

This sequence joins TRBV19 and TRBJ2-1; 8 positions agree with TRBD2. V gave up 4 bases and J gave up 3 bases; unmatched junction bases: 5. The CDR3 is 15 residues long. The germline gives CDR1 LNHDA, CDR2 SQIVND (reference sequence). CDR3 bases: TGTGCCAGTAGTAGCGGGAGGCTCTTCTACAATGAGCAGTTCTTC. Protein product: CASSSGRLFYNEQFF.

This sequence joins TRBV20-1 and TRBJ2-7, with D perhaps TRBD1 (6 bases). With 3 bases removed from V and 0 bases from J, the gap between germline ends came to 12 bases. Per germline, CDR1 DFQATT and CDR2 SNEGSKA (reference sequence). The CDR3 spans 14 residues. The CDR3 DNA sequence: TGCAGTGCTAGTTCCGGACAGACCTCCTACGAGCAGTACTTC. Translating it yields CSASSGQTSYEQYF.

The chain recombines TRBV25-1 with TRBJ1-1, with D possibly being TRBD1 (5 bases). This CDR3 region has 11 residues. Trimming left V 7 bases short and J 11 bases short, with 14 bases between. Per the germline V gene, CDR1 is MGHDK and CDR2 is SYGVNS. The CDR3 loop is CASIQGGAAFF. CDR3 bases: TGTGCCAGCATCCAGGGCGGTGCGGCTTTCTTT. Full variable domain (rest looked up from reference TRBV25-1 and TRBJ1-1): EADIYQTPRYLVIGTGKKITLECSQTMGHDKMYWYQQDPGMELHLIHYSYGVNSTEKGDLSSESTVSRIRTEHFPLTLESARPSHTSQYLCASIQGGAAFFGQGTRLTVV.

The chain employs TRBV30 and TRBJ1-5; D is perhaps TRBD1 (5 bases). This CDR3 region has 14 residues. Germline CDR1 is GTSNPN and CDR2 is SVGIG (reference sequence). V gave up 3 bases and J gave up 4 bases, with 13 bases separating them. For the CDR3, the DNA is TGTGCCTGGAGCGCCGGGACGTCTAATCAGCCCCAGCATTTT. Translating gives CAWSAGTSNQPQHF.

CDR3 protein: CASSGSGSVYNEQFF. The CDR3 DNA is TGTGCCAGTAGTGGTAGCGGGAGCGTGTACAATGAGCAGTTCTTC. V and J are TRBV19 and TRBJ2-1, with 9 positions matching TRBD2. CDR3 length equals 15 residues. Germline V gene sequence: CDR1 LNHDA, CDR2 SQIVND (reference sequence). The junction had 6 bases not matched to a gene; V was cut back by 5 bases and J by 4 bases.

This chain joins TRBV9 and TRBJ1-2; no firm D call. V lost 6 bases, J lost 0 bases, and 3 bases lay in between. Germline CDR1 is SGDLS and CDR2 is YYNGEE. CDR3 length equals 11 residues. The CDR3 is CASNANYGYTF. As DNA, the CDR3 is TGTGCCAGCAACGCTAACTATGGCTACACCTTC.

This clone was seen just once. The rearrangement joins TRBV28 to TRBJ1-5, with D perhaps matching TRBD1 (5 bases). Germline CDR1 reads MDHEN; CDR2 reads SYDVKM. The CDR3 has 16 residues. V dropped 5 bases and J dropped 2 bases, with 16 bases sitting between them. The CDR3 DNA sequence: TGTGCCAGCAGTATTCAAGGGGTTGGTCGCAATCAGCCCCAGCATTTT. It encodes CASSIQGVGRNQPQHF.

This clone was seen once. V and J are TRBV28 and TRBJ2-1; 7 bases are a match to TRBD1. The CDR3 totals 13 residues. Germline CDR1 reads MDHEN; CDR2 reads SYDVKM. After removal of 5 bases from V and 4 bases from J, the junction contained 2 bases not matched to a gene. CDR3 sequence (DNA): TGTGCCAGCAGTAAACAGGGGTACAATGAGCAGTTCTTC. Amino acids: CASSKQGYNEQFF.

The CDR3 sequence is CASGGPGNTIYF. The CDR3 DNA is TGTGCCAGCGGGGGGCCTGGAAACACCATATATTTT. The chain uses TRBV2 and TRBJ1-3; perhaps TRBD1 as D (6 bases). Trimming removed 8 bases at V and 2 bases at J, with 7 bases between. Germline CDR1 and CDR2: SNHLY and FYNNEI. The CDR3 spans 12 residues.